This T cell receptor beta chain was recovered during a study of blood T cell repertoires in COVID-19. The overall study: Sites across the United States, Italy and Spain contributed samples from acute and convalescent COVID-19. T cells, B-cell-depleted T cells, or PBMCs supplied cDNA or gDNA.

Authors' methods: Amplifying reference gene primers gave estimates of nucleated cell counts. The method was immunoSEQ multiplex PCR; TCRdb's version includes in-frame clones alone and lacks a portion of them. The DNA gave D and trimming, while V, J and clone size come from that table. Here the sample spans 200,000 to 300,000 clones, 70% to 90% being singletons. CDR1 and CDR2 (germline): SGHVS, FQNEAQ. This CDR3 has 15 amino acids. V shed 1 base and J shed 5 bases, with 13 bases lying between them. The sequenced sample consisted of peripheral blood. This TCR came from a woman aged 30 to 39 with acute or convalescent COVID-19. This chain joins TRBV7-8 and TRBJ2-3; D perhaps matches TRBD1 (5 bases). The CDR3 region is CASSLGRAVRDTQYF. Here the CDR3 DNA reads TGTGCCAGCAGCTTAGGCAGGGCCGTACGAGATACGCAGTATTTT.